The clone carrying this TCR beta chain was seen at least ten times. What it binds is unknown. Time point: patch test 2, 6 weeks after DPC sensitization. As for treatment: therapeutic diphenylcyclopropenone sensitization with weekly scalp DPC. These data are taken from a study of human T cells and chemical hapten exposure. Study information: Women made up most patients, who had alopecia areata, totalis or universalis.

Unique molecular identifiers were attached to individual cDNA molecules during library preparation. MiXCR was run by TCRdb on the RACE reads, yielding one entry per CDR3 protein. The sample has over 65,000 distinct CDR3 sequences; approximately 10% are singletons. The CDR3 extends over 14 amino acids. After removal of 6 bases from V and 7 bases from J, the junction contained 6 bases not matched to a gene. Broader study findings: With regard to DPC sensitization, TCRs above 1 in 1000 frequency did not change. Versus controls, significantly more large CDR3 similarity clusters arose from expanded TCRs.

The sequence came from a man aged 18 to 30 with alopecia areata. Some clones in this sample may be carry-over from other donors' samples. The sample consisted of whole blood, taken in connection with sensitization to the hapten diphenylcyclopropenone (DPC). The chain employs TRBV12-3 or TRBV12-4 and TRBJ1-4, with TRBD1 identical over 9 bases. This CDR3 reads CASRFDRGIEKLFF. The CDR3 nucleotides are TGTGCCAGCAGATTCGACAGGGGGATTGAAAAACTGTTTTTT.